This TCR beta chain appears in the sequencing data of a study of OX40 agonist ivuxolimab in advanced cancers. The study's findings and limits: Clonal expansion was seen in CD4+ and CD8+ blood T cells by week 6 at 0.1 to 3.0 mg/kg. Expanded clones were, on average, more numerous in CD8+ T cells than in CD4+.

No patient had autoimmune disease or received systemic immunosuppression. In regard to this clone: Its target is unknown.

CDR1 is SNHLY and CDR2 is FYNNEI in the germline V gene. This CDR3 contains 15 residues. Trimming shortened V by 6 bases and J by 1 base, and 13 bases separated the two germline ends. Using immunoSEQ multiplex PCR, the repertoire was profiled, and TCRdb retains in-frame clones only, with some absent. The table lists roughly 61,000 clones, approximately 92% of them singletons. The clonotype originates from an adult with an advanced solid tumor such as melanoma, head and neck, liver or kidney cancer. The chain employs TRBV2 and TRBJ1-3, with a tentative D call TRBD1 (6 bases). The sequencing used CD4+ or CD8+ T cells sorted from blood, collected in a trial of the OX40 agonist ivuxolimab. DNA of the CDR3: TGTGCCAGCAGCGACGGGACAATGTCTGGAAACACCATATATTTT. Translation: CASSDGTMSGNTIYF.